This T cell receptor beta chain was identified during a study of T cell responses to AZD1222 COVID-19 vaccine. General study points: At baseline, seropositivity was found in only a handful of AZD1222 recipients. Among spike-specific TCRs, nearly half reportedly target unmutated variant regions. Among the donors, most were white British and more were female, and clonal diversity was possibly underestimated.

The data were produced by immunoSEQ multiplex PCR, yet TCRdb's version contains in-frame clones alone and is incomplete. This sample has over 130,000 clones; approximately 92% occur once, and the top ten carry roughly 3.2%. Combined were second doses at about 4 or about 12 weeks. Note on this clone: Its antigen is currently unknown.

The TCR sequence derives from an adult who received the AZD1222 COVID-19 vaccine. This specimen was peripheral blood, taken 28 days after the second AZD1222 dose.

DNA of the CDR3: TGTGCCAGCAGTGAAGGTGGAGGCGCGAGGGGTTCCGAGCAGTACTTC. Its protein is CASSEGGGARGSEQYF. The chain joins TRBV6-1 to TRBJ2-7; perhaps D is TRBD1 or TRBD2 (5 bases each). V was cut by 1 base and J by 6 bases, with 19 bases left in between. The length of the CDR3 is 16 residues. The V gene's germline CDR1 is MNHNS and CDR2 SASEGT.